The TCR beta chain described here comes from a study of T cell changes during pregnancy in multiple sclerosis. Only in-frame clones appear in the TCRdb table, and some are missing; sequencing was by immunoSEQ multiplex PCR. The data contain about 80,000 clones, approximately 94% of them singletons. V lost 5 bases and J lost 2, with 16 bases in between. Germline V gene data show CDR1 as MNHEY and CDR2 as SMNVEV (reference sequence). This CDR3 comprises 15 residues. The starting material was peripheral blood, obtained after pregnancy. The gene calls are TRBV27 and TRBJ2-7; tentative D call: TRBD2 (6 bases). The source of this sequence is a female donor in good health, enrolled as a control in a pregnancy study. This CDR3 is CASSRGGTQTYEQYF. CDR3 DNA sequence: TGTGCCAGCAGTCGAGGCGGGACTCAGACCTACGAGCAGTACTTC.